Listed below are T cell receptor beta chains from one sample, sequenced in a study of blood T cell repertoires in COVID-19. The table came from immunoSEQ multiplex PCR; TCRdb's copy has only in-frame clones and leaves some out. There are about 74,000 clones in the sample; 84% occur only once, and about 37% lies in the top ten. Sequenced input: peripheral blood. The receptors here all came from a man in his sixties or seventies with acute or convalescent COVID-19. CDR3s leave out the opening cysteine and the closing phenylalanine or tryptophan. The order of the fields is J gene, V gene, D gene, CDR3 protein. The D gene is left open where the match is weak.

J: TRBJ2-1; V: TRBV24-1; D: .; CDR3: ATRGAGPNNEQF
J: TRBJ2-5; V: TRBV30; D: TRBD2; CDR3: AWSPLGREETQY
J: TRBJ2-1; V: TRBV7-2; D: TRBD2; CDR3: ASTGLAGRGSYNEQF
J: TRBJ1-6; V: TRBV2; D: .; CDR3: ASSEGSGTPLH
J: TRBJ2-2; V: TRBV18; D: TRBD1; CDR3: ASSPSPGTGNTGELF
J: TRBJ1-6; V: TRBV9; D: TRBD1; CDR3: ASSAGTGYSPLH
J: TRBJ2-2; V: TRBV2; D: TRBD2; CDR3: ASSLGLAGRRMNTGELF
J: TRBJ2-2; V: TRBV5-4; D: TRBD1; CDR3: ASSLRRDRATGELF
J: TRBJ1-1; V: TRBV6-5; D: TRBD1; CDR3: ASRGQGGAF
J: TRBJ2-3; V: TRBV28; D: .; CDR3: ASSLRTDTQY
J: TRBJ2-5; V: TRBV6-5; D: .; CDR3: ASSYRARGDTQY
J: TRBJ1-6; V: TRBV5-4; D: .; CDR3: ASSLERGFNSPLH
J: TRBJ2-1; V: TRBV27; D: TRBD1; CDR3: ASSLTGQGGRDEQF
J: TRBJ2-1; V: TRBV5-6; D: TRBD2; CDR3: ASSLPGGRYNEQF
J: TRBJ2-6; V: TRBV27; D: .; CDR3: ASTPHGGPGANVLT
J: TRBJ2-7; V: TRBV5-1; D: .; CDR3: ASSPGSRGEQY
J: TRBJ2-2; V: TRBV9; D: .; CDR3: ASSAPGGVAGELF
J: TRBJ1-1; V: TRBV5-1; D: .; CDR3: ASSLAGVSQNAF
J: TRBJ1-1; V: TRBV28; D: .; CDR3: ASSLISREGNTEAF
J: TRBJ2-5; V: TRBV7-9; D: .; CDR3: ASSLVRSGETQY
J: TRBJ1-2; V: TRBV6-2/TRBV6-3; D: .; CDR3: ASSYTGTHFGYGYT
J: TRBJ1-3; V: TRBV7-2; D: .; CDR3: ASSPGGFSGNTIY
J: TRBJ2-3; V: TRBV10-3; D: TRBD2; CDR3: ANGGGFTDTQY
J: TRBJ1-3; V: TRBV28; D: .; CDR3: ASSLGGAEGNTIY
J: TRBJ1-3; V: TRBV5-4; D: .; CDR3: ASSTRTGFSGNTIY
J: TRBJ1-1; V: TRBV20-1; D: .; CDR3: SASNSGAEAF
J: TRBJ2-1; V: TRBV24-1; D: TRBD1; CDR3: ATGRGNEQF
J: TRBJ2-7; V: TRBV27; D: TRBD2; CDR3: ASSLPGGYEQY
J: TRBJ2-2; V: TRBV5-4; D: .; CDR3: ASSSRQGPNTGELF
J: TRBJ2-2; V: TRBV9; D: TRBD2; CDR3: ARAGGRGRPRGTGELF
J: TRBJ2-5; V: TRBV10-3; D: .; CDR3: AISDFGTRETQY
J: TRBJ2-1; V: TRBV12-3/TRBV12-4; D: .; CDR3: ASPYAAVGF
J: TRBJ2-2; V: TRBV10-1; D: .; CDR3: ASRPHGTGELF
J: TRBJ1-2; V: TRBV3-1/TRBV3-2; D: .; CDR3: ASSQARSDDYT
J: TRBJ2-1; V: TRBV12-5; D: .; CDR3: ASGSPTGYSYNEQF
J: TRBJ2-5; V: TRBV25-1; D: TRBD1; CDR3: ASSERQGQETQY
J: TRBJ1-1; V: TRBV15; D: TRBD1; CDR3: ATSPPGRGQGRTEAF
J: TRBJ2-6; V: TRBV24-1; D: TRBD1; CDR3: ATSPGGRSGANVLT
J: TRBJ2-1; V: TRBV6-5; D: TRBD2; CDR3: ASSKTSGSGEQF
J: TRBJ1-6; V: TRBV13; D: .; CDR3: ASSLGLQWSYNSPLH
J: TRBJ2-7; V: TRBV15; D: TRBD1; CDR3: ATSRGRQGTYEQY
J: TRBJ1-2; V: TRBV29-1; D: TRBD1; CDR3: SVGRDRSYT
J: TRBJ2-3; V: TRBV6-2/TRBV6-3; D: TRBD2; CDR3: ASSYPGTSKSADTQY
J: TRBJ2-7; V: TRBV5-1; D: TRBD2; CDR3: ASSPGGLGAYEQY
J: TRBJ1-4; V: TRBV6-4; D: TRBD1; CDR3: ASSYGTARNEKLF
J: TRBJ1-2; V: TRBV5-4; D: .; CDR3: ASSAGGLDYGYT
J: TRBJ1-5; V: TRBV6-2/TRBV6-3; D: TRBD1; CDR3: ASSTSPGTGKRYQPQH
J: TRBJ2-1; V: TRBV6-1; D: .; CDR3: ASSDGMGRWYNEQF
J: TRBJ2-3; V: TRBV7-2; D: TRBD2; CDR3: ASGLAGGRTDTQY
J: TRBJ1-1; V: TRBV5-8; D: .; CDR3: ASSSRLAEAF
J: TRBJ1-5; V: TRBV12-3/TRBV12-4; D: .; CDR3: ASSLMSQPQH
J: TRBJ2-1; V: TRBV15; D: TRBD1; CDR3: ATSRPPGQGARSEQF
J: TRBJ2-1; V: TRBV6-6; D: .; CDR3: ASTERQSSYNEQF
J: TRBJ2-3; V: TRBV19; D: TRBD2; CDR3: ASSYLAGGPVDTQY